This is a list of T cell receptor beta chains from one sample in a study of cytomegalovirus exposure and HLA in healthy donors. The repertoire was sequenced with immunoSEQ multiplex PCR; TCRdb's copy has only in-frame clones and lacks some. This table has 250,000 to 400,000 clones, approximately 86% appearing once. Sequences were obtained from PBMCs. These TCRs come from a man aged 25-45 years in good health and CMV-seronegative. Each CDR3 is given with its conserved first and last residue. D genes are given only for firm matches. Rows may omit the clone size; those that give it use once, few, many or a size class.

d_call clone_size j_call v_call cdr3_nt cdr3_aa
NA NA TRBJ1-1 TRBV10-3 TGTGCCATTGGGGCACAGAACACTGAAGCTTTCTTT CAIGAQNTEAFF
NA NA TRBJ2-1 TRBV4-1 TGCGCCAGCAGCGCAACAGGGCTATTAGGGGAGCAGTTCTTC CASSATGLLGEQFF
NA NA TRBJ1-5 TRBV7-8 TGTGCCAGCAGCTTAGCGGGCCAGCCCCAGCATTTT CASSLAGQPQHF
TRBD1 NA TRBJ1-4 TRBV6-5 TGTGCCAGCAGTTACTCCACAGGGGTCGGTGAAAAACTGTTTTTT CASSYSTGVGEKLFF
NA once TRBJ2-5 TRBV7-7 TGTGCCAGCAGCCAATCCGGGTACCAAGAGACCCAGTACTTC CASSQSGYQETQYF
NA NA TRBJ2-7 TRBV29-1 TGCAGCGTTGAAATCCGGGCCTACGAGCAGTACTTC CSVEIRAYEQYF
NA NA TRBJ1-1 TRBV4-1 TGCGCCAGCAGCCAAGTCCGCAAGGGGAATATTGGCACTGAAGCTTTCTTT CASSQVRKGNIGTEAFF
NA NA TRBJ1-1 TRBV29-1 TGCAGCGTAGATCGAAGTATACGGGAGAACACTGAAGCTTTCTTT CSVDRSIRENTEAFF
NA NA TRBJ2-1 TRBV20-1 TGCAGTGCATCTCAGGGTATACCGTTCTTC CSASQGIPFF
TRBD1 NA TRBJ2-7 TRBV6-1 TGTGCCAGCAGTGAAGTAGCTGGGACAGGGGCTCGGTACGAGCAGTACTTC CASSEVAGTGARYEQYF
NA NA TRBJ1-1 TRBV9 TGTGCCAGCAGCGTATCGGTTGGGAGCACTGAAGCTTTCTTT CASSVSVGSTEAFF
NA NA TRBJ1-1 TRBV4-1 TGCGCCAGCAGCCCTTTTCCGGGTATGAACACTGAAGCTTTCTTT CASSPFPGMNTEAFF
NA NA TRBJ1-6 TRBV30 TGTGCCTGGAGCCGTGGACAGTCCTATTCACCCCTCCACTTT CAWSRGQSYSPLHF
NA NA TRBJ1-1 TRBV6-5 TGTGCCAGCAGTTACTCGACGGGGGGCACTGAAGCTTTCTTT CASSYSTGGTEAFF
TRBD1 NA TRBJ1-4 TRBV4-3 TGCGCCAGCAGCCTCCACAGGGGGACTAATGAAAAACTGTTTTTT CASSLHRGTNEKLFF
NA NA TRBJ1-2 TRBV4-3 TGCGCCAGCAGCCCGAGGGTGGGGGGGCAGAATTATGGCTACACCTTC CASSPRVGGQNYGYTF
NA NA TRBJ2-4 TRBV5-6 TGTGCCAGCAGCTCCACGCGGGGCGTAAACATTCAGTACTTC CASSSTRGVNIQYF
NA NA TRBJ2-7 TRBV30 TGTGCCTGGGCGGGACCGCGGGAGCAGTACTTC CAWAGPREQYF
NA NA TRBJ2-7 TRBV6-5 TGTGCCAGCAGTTACTCAAAACAGGTGACCTACGAGCAGTACTTC CASSYSKQVTYEQYF
TRBD1 NA TRBJ1-1 TRBV6-5 TGTGCCAGCAGTTACCGCCGGGACAGGGATATCGAAGCTTTCTTT CASSYRRDRDIEAFF
NA NA TRBJ1-5 TRBV14 TGTGCCAGCAGTCTGGGCATTAGTCAGCCCCAGCATTTT CASSLGISQPQHF
TRBD2 few TRBJ2-1 TRBV6-1 TGTGCCAGCAGTGATTGGCGGGGGGGCTTCTACAATGAGCAGTTCTTC CASSDWRGGFYNEQFF
NA NA TRBJ1-1 TRBV29-1 TGCAGCGTAGAACCGGGACAACAGTACCAAGCTTTCTTT CSVEPGQQYQAFF
TRBD1 NA TRBJ2-3 TRBV5-1 TGCGCCAGCAGCCCTTGGACAGGCATAAGCACAGATACGCAGTATTTT CASSPWTGISTDTQYF
NA NA TRBJ2-7 TRBV6-4 TGTGCCAGCAGTGACTCGCCCAGGCGTTACGAGCAGTACTTC CASSDSPRRYEQYF
NA NA TRBJ2-4 TRBV5-4 TGTGCCAGCAGCTTGGGAGGGTTAAACATTCAGTACTTC CASSLGGLNIQYF
TRBD1 NA TRBJ2-1 TRBV5-6 TGTGCCAGCAGCTTGGCCGTGACAGGGTTCAATGAGCAGTTCTTC CASSLAVTGFNEQFF
NA NA TRBJ2-7 TRBV5-3 TGTGCCCTGGGGGGAGCAGGCGGACTTAACCTTTCCTACGAGCAGTACTTC CALGGAGGLNLSYEQYF
TRBD1 once TRBJ2-7 TRBV10-3 TGTGCCACAGGGACAGGGAGTCACGAGCAGTACTTC CATGTGSHEQYF
NA NA TRBJ1-1 TRBV19 TGTGCCAGTAGTATCTATGGGGGGACGGGTGAAGCTTTCTTT CASSIYGGTGEAFF
NA NA TRBJ1-2 TRBV4-1 TGCGCCAGCAGCCAAGATCCTCCAGATACTAACTATGGCTACACCTTC CASSQDPPDTNYGYTF
TRBD1 NA TRBJ1-6 TRBV10-3 TGTGCCATCAGTTCGACAGGGGGATTGGTCGGGTCACCCCTCCACTTT CAISSTGGLVGSPLHF
TRBD1 NA TRBJ1-1 TRBV5-1 TGCGCCAGCAGCTTGCCGACAGGGGGGAGCAGGAACACTGAAGCTTTCTTT CASSLPTGGSRNTEAFF
NA NA TRBJ1-1 TRBV6-1 TGTGCCAGCAGTGAAGCGCTTACAGACAGCCGTCCGAACACTGAAGCTTTCTTT CASSEALTDSRPNTEAFF
TRBD2 NA TRBJ2-2 TRBV11-2 TGTGCCAGCAGCTTTATTTTGGCGGGGGGGCCAGGTCGCACCGGGGAGCTGTTTTTT CASSFILAGGPGRTGELFF
NA NA TRBJ2-7 TRBV11-2 TGTGCCAGCAGCTTATTGTCATCTACAGGGTCCTACGAGCAGTACTTC CASSLLSSTGSYEQYF
NA NA TRBJ1-2 TRBV2 TGTGCCAGCAGTGGGAGCATCCTAAACTATGGCTACACCTTC CASSGSILNYGYTF
TRBD1 once TRBJ1-1 TRBV6-1 TGTGCCAGCAGCCGACAGGGTGCCACTGAAGCTTTCTTT CASSRQGATEAFF
TRBD1 NA TRBJ2-7 TRBV5-8 TGTGCCAGCAGCTTGAGGGACAGGGCCCACGAGCAGTACTTC CASSLRDRAHEQYF
NA NA TRBJ2-5 TRBV18 TGTGCCAGCTCACTAGGACAGCAAGAGACCCAGTACTTC CASSLGQQETQYF
NA NA TRBJ2-2 TRBV4-3 TGCGCCAGCAGCCTCAGGGTGGGGGAGCTGTTTTTT CASSLRVGELFF
TRBD1 NA TRBJ2-7 TRBV11-2 TGTGCCAGCAGCTTATGGGGGACAGGGGATGACGAGCAGTACTTC CASSLWGTGDDEQYF
TRBD1 few TRBJ2-2 TRBV5-1 TGCGCCAGCAGCCCCACAGGGGCGAACACCGGGGAGCTGTTTTTT CASSPTGANTGELFF
NA NA TRBJ2-7 TRBV6-5 TGTGCCAGCAGTTACTCGTCGGGGTCCCTGTACTTC CASSYSSGSLYF
TRBD2 NA TRBJ2-2 TRBV2 TGTGCCAGCACCGGACTAGCGGGGGGGCCAGAGACCGGGGAGCTGTTTTTT CASTGLAGGPETGELFF
NA once TRBJ1-1 TRBV18 TGTGCCAGCTCACCAGCGGGGATTAGCACTGAAGCTTTCTTT CASSPAGISTEAFF
NA NA TRBJ1-5 TRBV4-1 TGCGCCAGCAGCCAAGTTTCGACAGGAAATCAGCCCCAGCATTTT CASSQVSTGNQPQHF
NA NA TRBJ2-3 TRBV18 TGTGCCAGCTCACCACCTGCGGGACTCCCTAGAGTGGATACGCAGTATTTT CASSPPAGLPRVDTQYF
TRBD1 NA TRBJ1-1 TRBV7-9 TGTGCCAGCAGCCCGGGACAGGGGGACACTGAAGCTTTCTTT CASSPGQGDTEAFF
TRBD1 NA TRBJ2-7 TRBV7-9 TGTGCCAGCAGCTTAGTAAACAGGGGCGGCCACGAGCAGTACTTC CASSLVNRGGHEQYF
TRBD1 NA TRBJ1-4 TRBV6-5 TGTGCCAGCAGTCGGGACAGAGTTAACGAAAAACTGTTTTTT CASSRDRVNEKLFF
NA once TRBJ1-5 TRBV2 TGTGCCAGCAGTGAAGAACAGGGACAGCCCCAGCATTTT CASSEEQGQPQHF
TRBD1 NA TRBJ2-2 TRBV2 TGTGCCAGCAGTCGACAGGGGGCCAGGACCGGGGAGCTGTTTTTT CASSRQGARTGELFF
NA NA TRBJ2-5 TRBV4-3 TGCGCCAGCAGCCAATTGGGCGGGTTTGAGACCCAGTACTTC CASSQLGGFETQYF
NA NA TRBJ2-7 TRBV6-1 TGTGCCAGCAGTGAAGTGGGACACTCAAGCTCCTACGAGCAGTACTTC CASSEVGHSSSYEQYF
NA NA TRBJ2-2 TRBV19 TGTGCCAGTAGTATAGTCAGAGGGCCGAACACCGGGGAGCTGTTTTTT CASSIVRGPNTGELFF
NA NA TRBJ1-2 TRBV6-5 TGTGCCGGGGGGATTCGTGGCTACACCTTC CAGGIRGYTF
NA NA TRBJ1-2 TRBV10-3 TGTGCCATCAGGGAGGGTAGCGGCTATGGCTACACCTTC CAIREGSGYGYTF
TRBD1 NA TRBJ1-2 TRBV11-2 TGTGCCAGCAGCTCTTACAGGGGGCAGTTAAGGTATTATGGCTACACCTTC CASSSYRGQLRYYGYTF